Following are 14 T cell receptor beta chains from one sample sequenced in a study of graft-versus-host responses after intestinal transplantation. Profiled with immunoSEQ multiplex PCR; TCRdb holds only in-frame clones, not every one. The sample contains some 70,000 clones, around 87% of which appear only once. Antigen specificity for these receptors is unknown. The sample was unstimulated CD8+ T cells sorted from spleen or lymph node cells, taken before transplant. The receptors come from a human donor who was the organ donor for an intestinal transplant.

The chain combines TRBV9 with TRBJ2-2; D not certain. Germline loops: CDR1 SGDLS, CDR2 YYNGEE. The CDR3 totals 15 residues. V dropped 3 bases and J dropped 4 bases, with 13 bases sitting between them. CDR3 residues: CASSGSSTGTGELFF. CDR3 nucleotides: TGTGCCAGCAGCGGAAGTAGTACGGGCACCGGGGAGCTGTTTTTT.

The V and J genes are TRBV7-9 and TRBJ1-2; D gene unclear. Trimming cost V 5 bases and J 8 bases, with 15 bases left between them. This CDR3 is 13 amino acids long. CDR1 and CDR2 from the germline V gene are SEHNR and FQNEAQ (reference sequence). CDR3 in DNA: TGTGCCAGCAGCCCACGGTGGTGGCGGGGCTACACCTTC. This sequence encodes CASSPRWWRGYTF.

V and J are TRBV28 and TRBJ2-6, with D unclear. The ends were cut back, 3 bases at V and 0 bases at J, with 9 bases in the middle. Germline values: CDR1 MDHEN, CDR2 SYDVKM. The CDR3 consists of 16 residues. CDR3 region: CASSLILGSGANVLTF. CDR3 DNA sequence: TGTGCCAGCAGTTTGATTTTGGGCTCTGGGGCCAACGTCCTGACTTTC. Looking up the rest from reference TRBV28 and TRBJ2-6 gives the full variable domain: DVKVTQSSRYLVKRTGEKVFLECVQDMDHENMFWYRQDPGLGLRLIYFSYDVKMKEKGDIPEGYSVSREKKERFSLILESASTNQTSMYLCASSLILGSGANVLTFGAGSRLTVL.

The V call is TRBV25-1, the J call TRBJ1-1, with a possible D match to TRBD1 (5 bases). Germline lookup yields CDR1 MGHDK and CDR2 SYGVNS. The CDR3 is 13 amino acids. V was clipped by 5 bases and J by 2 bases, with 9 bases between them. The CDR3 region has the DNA TGTGCCAGCAGTTTAACAGGTAACACTGAAGCTTTCTTT. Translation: CASSLTGNTEAFF.

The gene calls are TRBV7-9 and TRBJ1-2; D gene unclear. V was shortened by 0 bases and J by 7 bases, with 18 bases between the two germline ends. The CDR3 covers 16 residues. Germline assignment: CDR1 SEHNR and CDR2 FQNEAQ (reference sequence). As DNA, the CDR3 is TGTGCCAGCAGCTTAGCGCAGGCCACATTCGGATGTGGCTACACCTTC. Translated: CASSLAQATFGCGYTF.

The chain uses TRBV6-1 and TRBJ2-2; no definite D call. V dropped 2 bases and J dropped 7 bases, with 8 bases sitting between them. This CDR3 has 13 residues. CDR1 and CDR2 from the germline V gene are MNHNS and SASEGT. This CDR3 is CASSELGHGELFF. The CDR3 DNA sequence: TGTGCCAGCAGTGAACTAGGGCACGGGGAGCTGTTTTTT.

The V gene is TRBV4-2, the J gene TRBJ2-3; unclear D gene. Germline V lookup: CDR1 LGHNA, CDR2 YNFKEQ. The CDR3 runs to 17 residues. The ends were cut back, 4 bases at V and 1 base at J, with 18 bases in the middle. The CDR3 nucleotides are TGTGCCAGCAGCCGCGCCGCGCGGACGGCAGGCACAGATACGCAGTATTTT. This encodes CASSRAARTAGTDTQYF.

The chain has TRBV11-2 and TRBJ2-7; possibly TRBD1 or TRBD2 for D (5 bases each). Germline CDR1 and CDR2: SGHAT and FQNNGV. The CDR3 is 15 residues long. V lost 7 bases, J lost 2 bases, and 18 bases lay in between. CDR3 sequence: CASNHRDRTTYEQYF. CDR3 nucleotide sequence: TGTGCCAGCAATCACCGGGACCGGACGACCTACGAGCAGTACTTC.

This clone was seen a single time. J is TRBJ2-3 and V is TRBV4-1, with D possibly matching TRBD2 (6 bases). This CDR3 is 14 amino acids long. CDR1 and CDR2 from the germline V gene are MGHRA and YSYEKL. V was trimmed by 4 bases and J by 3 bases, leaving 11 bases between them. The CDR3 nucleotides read TGCGCCAGCAGCCTGGTGGGGGGAACAGATACGCAGTATTTT. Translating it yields CASSLVGGTDTQYF.

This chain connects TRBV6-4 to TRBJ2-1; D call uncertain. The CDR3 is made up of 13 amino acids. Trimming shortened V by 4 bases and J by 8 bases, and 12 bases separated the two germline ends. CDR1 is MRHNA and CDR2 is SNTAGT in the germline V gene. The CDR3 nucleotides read TGTGCCAGCAGTGGGCCAAGTGGGGATGAGCAGTTCTTC. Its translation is CASSGPSGDEQFF.

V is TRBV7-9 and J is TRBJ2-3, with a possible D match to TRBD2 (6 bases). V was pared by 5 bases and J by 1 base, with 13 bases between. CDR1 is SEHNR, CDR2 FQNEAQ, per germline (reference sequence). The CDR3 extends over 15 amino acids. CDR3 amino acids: CASSQGGMGTDTQYF. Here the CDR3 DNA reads TGTGCCAGCAGCCAAGGAGGGATGGGCACAGATACGCAGTATTTT.

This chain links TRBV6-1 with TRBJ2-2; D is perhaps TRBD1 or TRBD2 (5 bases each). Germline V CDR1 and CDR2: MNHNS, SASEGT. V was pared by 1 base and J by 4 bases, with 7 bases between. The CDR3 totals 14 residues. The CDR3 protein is CASSEGDPTGELFF. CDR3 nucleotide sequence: TGTGCCAGCAGTGAAGGGGACCCCACCGGGGAGCTGTTTTTT.

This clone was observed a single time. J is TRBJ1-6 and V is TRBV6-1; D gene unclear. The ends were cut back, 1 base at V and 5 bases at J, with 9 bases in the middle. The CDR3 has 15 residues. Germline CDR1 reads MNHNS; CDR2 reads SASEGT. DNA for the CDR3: TGTGCCAGCAGTGAAGATGCAGGAAATAATTCACCCCTCCACTTT. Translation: CASSEDAGNNSPLHF.

CDR3 sequence reads: CASSQSGGSNQPQHF. DNA of the CDR3: TGCGCCAGCAGCCAGTCTGGAGGGAGCAATCAGCCCCAGCATTTT. The chain has TRBV4-1 and TRBJ1-5; D unclear. This CDR3 region has 15 residues. The germline V and J ends were trimmed by 3 bases and 1 base, with 10 bases remaining between them. The germline V gene has CDR1 MGHRA and CDR2 YSYEKL.